This record covers a single TCR beta chain. The data originate from a study of shared clonotypes between healthy human individuals. The data were produced by immunoSEQ multiplex PCR, yet TCRdb's version contains in-frame clones alone and is incomplete. Among about 2.4 million clones listed, over 85% were seen once. There are 14 residues in the CDR3. The germline V gene encodes CDR1 MNHNY and CDR2 SVGAGI (reference sequence). The V and J ends lost 2 bases and 2 bases respectively, with 10 bases between them. This TCR was recovered from a man between 18 and 29 years old in good health. Some clones in this sample may be carry-over from other donors' samples. The chain combines TRBV6-6 with TRBJ2-7; D may match TRBD1 or TRBD2 (5 bases each). The material sequenced was naive CD4+ T cells from PBMCs. As to subset: CD45RA+ positively selected. This chain's CDR3 is CASSYVGGTYEQYF. The CDR3 nucleotides read TGTGCCAGCAGTTACGTTGGGGGAACCTACGAGCAGTACTTC.